What follows are 18 T cell receptor beta chains derived from one specimen sequenced in a study of PD-L1 blockade in urothelial cancer. This table comes from immunoSEQ multiplex PCR, and its TCRdb copy is limited to in-frame clones, with some not included. The sample gives approximately 100,000 clones, 90% to 95% of which show up once; 0.7% to 0.95% is in the top ten. Sequenced material: PBMCs, taken around atezolizumab (anti-PD-L1) treatment. The receptors here all came from a woman older than 75 with urothelial cancer.

The V and J genes are TRBV6-1 and TRBJ2-7; 8 bases line up with TRBD2. The germline V gene has CDR1 MNHNS and CDR2 SASEGT. V was clipped by 3 bases and J by 3 bases; unmatched bases: 7. The CDR3 totals 15 residues. The CDR3 sequence: CASSENREGLYEQYF. The CDR3 DNA reads as TGTGCCAGCAGTGAGAACCGGGAGGGCCTCTACGAGCAGTACTTC.

The chain carries TRBV6-5 and TRBJ1-1; TRBD1 is a possible D gene (6 bases). CDR3 length: 14 residues. Germline CDR1 and CDR2: MNHEY and SVGAGI. V was pared by 6 bases and J by 3 bases, with 14 bases between. The CDR3 sequence is CASSPGGGHTEAFF. The CDR3 DNA follows: TGTGCCAGCAGCCCGGGGGGGGGCCACACTGAAGCTTTCTTT.

V usage is TRBV30 and J usage is TRBJ2-1; 7 bases line up with TRBD2. Unmatched junction bases numbered 2, after V lost 0 bases and J lost 3 bases. Germline V gene data show CDR1 as GTSNPN and CDR2 as SVGIG (reference sequence). The CDR3 is made up of 14 amino acids. For the CDR3, the DNA is TGTGCCTGGAGTGTTGGGACTAACTACAATGAGCAGTTCTTC. Protein: CAWSVGTNYNEQFF.

The chain uses TRBV5-5 and TRBJ2-5; tentatively, D is TRBD1 (7 bases). This CDR3 has 16 amino acids. The V gene lost 2 bases and the J gene lost 2 bases, with 16 bases spanning the gap. Germline lookup yields CDR1 SGHKS and CDR2 YYEKEE (reference sequence). CDR3 sequence: CASSFGGGLGQETQYF. DNA for the CDR3: TGTGCCAGCAGCTTTGGAGGGGGCCTTGGTCAAGAGACCCAGTACTTC. The full variable domain, completed using reference TRBV5-5 and TRBJ2-5, is DAGVTQSPTHLIKTRGQQVTLRCSPISGHKSVSWYQQVLGQGPQFIFQYYEKEERGRGNFPDRFSARQFPNYSSELNVNALLLGDSALYLCASSFGGGLGQETQYFGPGTRLLVL.

The V gene is TRBV29-1, the J gene TRBJ2-5; TRBD1 agrees at 9 bases. With 3 bases clipped from V and 3 bases from J, the junction kept 2 bases outside the gene matches. CDR1 SQVTM and CDR2 ANQGSEA come from the germline V gene. The CDR3 has 13 residues. The CDR3 bases are TGCAGCGTTGAGAGGGACAGGGAAGAGACCCAGTACTTC. It translates to CSVERDREETQYF.

V is TRBV30 and J is TRBJ1-1; 10 bases are shared with TRBD1. Trimming at V came to 5 bases and at J to 5 bases, leaving 2 bases not matched to a gene. The CDR3 covers 12 residues. The V gene's germline CDR1 is GTSNPN and CDR2 SVGIG (reference sequence). The CDR3 sequence is CAWDRGRTEAFF. The CDR3 bases are TGTGCCTGGGACAGGGGGCGGACTGAAGCTTTCTTT.

This sequence joins TRBV28 and TRBJ2-5; tentative D call: TRBD2 (6 bases). Germline values: CDR1 MDHEN, CDR2 SYDVKM. Between the trimmed V and J ends, which lost 6 bases and 5 bases, there was a span of 16 bases. The CDR3 length is 14 residues. CDR3 amino acids: CASSRLGGSETQYF. The CDR3 region has the DNA TGTGCCAGCAGCCGACTCGGAGGGTCTGAGACCCAGTACTTC.

This clone showed up just a few times. The chain recombines TRBV30 with TRBJ1-1, with 8 bases matching TRBD1. Trimming removed 0 bases from V and 1 base from J; junction bases left unmatched: 4. Per the germline V gene, CDR1 is GTSNPN and CDR2 is SVGIG (reference sequence). This CDR3 is 15 amino acids long. CDR3 coding DNA: TGTGCCTGGAGTGTACTAGGACAGGGGAACACTGAAGCTTTCTTT. It translates to CAWSVLGQGNTEAFF.

This chain joins TRBV9 and TRBJ2-7; 10 nucleotides agree with TRBD1. This CDR3 contains 15 residues. J lost 3 bases, V lost 0 bases, and 3 bases had no gene match. Germline V gene sequence: CDR1 SGDLS, CDR2 YYNGEE. CDR3 nucleotide sequence: TGTGCCAGCAGCGTAGGTTGGACAGGGGGCTACGAGCAGTACTTC. Its translation: CASSVGWTGGYEQYF.

The gene calls are TRBV7-3 and TRBJ1-1; 9 nucleotides align to TRBD1. CDR1 is SGHTA, CDR2 FQGTGA, per germline. After removal of 2 bases from V and 11 bases from J, the junction contained 9 bases not matched to a gene. This CDR3 region has 14 residues. The CDR3 protein is CASSLRGQGGWAFF. In nucleotides, the CDR3 is TGTGCCAGCAGCTTACGGGGACAGGGAGGTTGGGCTTTCTTT.

CDR3 nucleotides: TGTGCCAGCAGCTTGGACGCAGGGGCTGGGGCCAACGTCCTGACTTTC. It is translated as CASSLDAGAGANVLTF. This chain links TRBV5-4 with TRBJ2-6; weak D call: TRBD1 (6 bases). This CDR3 region has 16 residues. The ends were cut back, 0 bases at V and 2 bases at J, with 9 bases in the middle. Germline CDR1 and CDR2: SGHNT and YYREEE (reference sequence).

This sequence joins TRBV21-1 and TRBJ2-2; TRBD2 is the table's D call, not checked against the DNA. TRBV21-1 is described as a pseudogene. This CDR3 has 20 residues. The chain's CDR3 is CASSKRVTSGRTRNTGELFF. Written as DNA, the CDR3 is TGTGCCAGCAGCAAAAGGGTGACTAGCGGGAGAACTCGGAACACCGGGGAGCTGTTTTTT.

V usage is TRBV11-1 and J usage is TRBJ1-4; TRBD1 agrees at 7 bases. The V segment lost 3 bases and the J segment 4 bases; nucleotides outside the gene matches: 5. The CDR3 extends over 15 amino acids. Germline-derived CDR1 and CDR2 are SGHAT and FQDESV (reference sequence). Written as DNA, the CDR3 is TGTGCCAGCAGCTTTCGACAGGGACATAATGAAAAACTGTTTTTT. The encoded protein is CASSFRQGHNEKLFF.

For the CDR3, the DNA is TGTGCCAGCAGTGGTCCGGGGGGCTACACCTTC. Translating it yields CASSGPGGYTF. The chain employs TRBV27 and TRBJ1-2; D not certain. CDR3 length: 11 residues. V gave up 5 bases and J gave up 8 bases, with 9 bases separating them. Germline loops: CDR1 MNHEY, CDR2 SMNVEV (reference sequence).

This chain joins TRBV18 and TRBJ1-2; the match to TRBD1 covers 10 bases. The CDR3 is made up of 14 amino acids. The germline V gene encodes CDR1 KGHSH and CDR2 LQKENI. Trimming at V came to 3 bases and at J to 6 bases, leaving 4 bases not matched to a gene. Written as DNA, the CDR3 is TGTGCCAGCTCACCCCGACAGGGGGCCCATGGCTACACCTTC. As protein: CASSPRQGAHGYTF. The full variable domain, in which reference TRBV18 and TRBJ1-2 provide the parts outside the CDR3, is NAGVMQNPRHLVRRRGQEARLRCSPMKGHSHVYWYRQLPEEGLKFMVYLQKENIIDESGMPKERFSAEFPKEGPSILRIQQVVRGDSAAYFCASSPRQGAHGYTFGSGTRLTVV.

This rearrangement joins TRBV5-1 to TRBJ1-2, with TRBD1 as a possible D gene (5 bases). Trimming shortened V by 0 bases and J by 2 bases, and 11 bases separated the two germline ends. CDR1 SGHRS and CDR2 YFSETQ come from the germline V gene. CDR3 length: 15 amino acids. The CDR3 nucleotides read TGCGCCAGCAGCTTGGCAGGGCGCAGCAACTATGGCTACACCTTC. It is translated as CASSLAGRSNYGYTF.

This chain joins TRBV5-1 and TRBJ1-2, with D possibly being TRBD1 (6 bases). Germline CDR1 and CDR2: SGHRS and YFSETQ. The CDR3 length is 13 residues. Trimming took off 6 bases at V and 5 bases at J, with 14 bases between the two ends. The CDR3 DNA reads TGCGCCAGCACGGACAGAAGGGGATATGGCTACACCTTC. This encodes CASTDRRGYGYTF.

The chain recombines TRBV5-1 with TRBJ1-1; perhaps TRBD1 as D (6 bases). V was trimmed by 0 bases and J by 5 bases, leaving 11 bases between them. The CDR3 runs to 14 residues. The germline V gene has CDR1 SGHRS and CDR2 YFSETQ. CDR3 region: CASSLAKGETEAFF. The CDR3 DNA reads TGCGCCAGCAGCTTGGCCAAGGGGGAAACTGAAGCTTTCTTT.